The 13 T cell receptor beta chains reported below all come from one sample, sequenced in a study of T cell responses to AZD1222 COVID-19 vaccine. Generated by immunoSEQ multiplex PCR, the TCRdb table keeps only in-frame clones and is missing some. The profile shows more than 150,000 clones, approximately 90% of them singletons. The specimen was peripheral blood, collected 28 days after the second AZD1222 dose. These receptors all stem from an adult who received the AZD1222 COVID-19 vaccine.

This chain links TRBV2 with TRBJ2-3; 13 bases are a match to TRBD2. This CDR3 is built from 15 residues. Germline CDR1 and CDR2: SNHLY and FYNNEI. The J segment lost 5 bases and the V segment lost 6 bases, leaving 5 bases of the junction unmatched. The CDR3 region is CASRGLAGVLDTQYF. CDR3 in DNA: TGTGCCAGCAGAGGACTAGCGGGAGTCCTAGATACGCAGTATTTT.

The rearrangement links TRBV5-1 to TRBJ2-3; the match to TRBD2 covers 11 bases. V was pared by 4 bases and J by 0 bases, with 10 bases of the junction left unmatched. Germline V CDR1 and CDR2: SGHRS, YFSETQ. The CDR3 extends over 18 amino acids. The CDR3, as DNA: TGCGCCAGCAGCGGGACTAGCGGAAAAACGTTTAGCACAGATACGCAGTATTTT. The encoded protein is CASSGTSGKTFSTDTQYF.

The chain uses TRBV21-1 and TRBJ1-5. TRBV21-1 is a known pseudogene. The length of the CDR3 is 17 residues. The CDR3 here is CASSPKPFLAANQPQHF. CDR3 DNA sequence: TGTGCCAGCAGCCCTAAACCCTTCCTAGCGGCCAATCAGCCCCAGCATTTT.

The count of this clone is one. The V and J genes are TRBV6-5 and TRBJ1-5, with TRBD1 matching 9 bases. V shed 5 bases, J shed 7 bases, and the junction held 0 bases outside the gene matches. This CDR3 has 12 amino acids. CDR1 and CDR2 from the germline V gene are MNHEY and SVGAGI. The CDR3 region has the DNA TGTGCCAGCAGTACAGGGGGCCAGCCCCAGCATTTT. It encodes CASSTGGQPQHF.

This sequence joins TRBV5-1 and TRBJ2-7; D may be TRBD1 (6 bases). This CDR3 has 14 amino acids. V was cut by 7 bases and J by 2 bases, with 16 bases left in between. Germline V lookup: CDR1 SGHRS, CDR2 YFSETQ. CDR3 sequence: CASRGYDRPYEQYF. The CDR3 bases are TGCGCCAGCCGAGGATATGACAGGCCCTACGAGCAGTACTTC.

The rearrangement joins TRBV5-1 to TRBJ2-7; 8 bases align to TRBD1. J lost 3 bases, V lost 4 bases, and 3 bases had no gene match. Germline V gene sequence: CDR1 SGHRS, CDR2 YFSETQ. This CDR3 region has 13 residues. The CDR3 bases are TGCGCCAGCAGCGGAGGGACAGGCTACGAGCAGTACTTC. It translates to CASSGGTGYEQYF.

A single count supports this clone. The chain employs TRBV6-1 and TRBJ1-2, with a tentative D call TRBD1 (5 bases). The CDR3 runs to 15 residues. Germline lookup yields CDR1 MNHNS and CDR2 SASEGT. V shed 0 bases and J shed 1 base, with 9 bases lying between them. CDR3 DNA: TGTGCCAGCAGTGAAGCGGCAGGGCTTAACTATGGCTACACCTTC. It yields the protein CASSEAAGLNYGYTF.

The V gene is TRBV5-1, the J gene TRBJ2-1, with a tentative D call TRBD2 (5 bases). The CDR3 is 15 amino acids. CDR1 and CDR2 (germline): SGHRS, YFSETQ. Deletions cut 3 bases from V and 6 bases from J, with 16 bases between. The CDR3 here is CASSSKISSSNEQFF. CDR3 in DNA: TGCGCCAGCAGCTCCAAAATCTCTAGCAGCAATGAGCAGTTCTTC. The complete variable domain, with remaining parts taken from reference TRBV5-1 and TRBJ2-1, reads KAGVTQTPRYLIKTRGQQVTLSCSPISGHRSVSWYQQTPGQGLQFLFEYFSETQRNKGNFPGRFSGRQFSNSRSEMNVSTLELGDSALYLCASSSKISSSNEQFFGPGTRLTVL.

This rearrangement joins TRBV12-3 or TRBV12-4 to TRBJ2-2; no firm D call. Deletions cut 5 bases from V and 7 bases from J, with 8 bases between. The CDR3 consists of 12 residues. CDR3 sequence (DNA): TGTGCCAGCAGTCTCTGGTACGGGGAGCTGTTTTTT. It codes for CASSLWYGELFF.

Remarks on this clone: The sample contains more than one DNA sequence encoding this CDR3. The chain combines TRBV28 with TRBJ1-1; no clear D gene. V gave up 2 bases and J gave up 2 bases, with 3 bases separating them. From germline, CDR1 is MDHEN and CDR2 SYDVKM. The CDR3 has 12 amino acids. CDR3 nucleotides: TGTGCCAGCAGTTTACTTAACACTGAAGCTTTCTTT. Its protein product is CASSLLNTEAFF. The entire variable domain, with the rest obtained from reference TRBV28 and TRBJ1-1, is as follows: DVKVTQSSRYLVKRTGEKVFLECVQDMDHENMFWYRQDPGLGLRLIYFSYDVKMKEKGDIPEGYSVSREKKERFSLILESASTNQTSMYLCASSLLNTEAFFGQGTRLTVV.

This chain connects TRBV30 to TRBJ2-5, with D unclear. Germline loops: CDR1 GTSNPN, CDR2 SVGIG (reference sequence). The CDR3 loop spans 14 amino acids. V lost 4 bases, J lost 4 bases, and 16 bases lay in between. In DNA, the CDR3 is TGTGCCTGGACCAGGACGGTTCAGCGAGAGACCCAGTACTTC. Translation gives CAWTRTVQRETQYF.

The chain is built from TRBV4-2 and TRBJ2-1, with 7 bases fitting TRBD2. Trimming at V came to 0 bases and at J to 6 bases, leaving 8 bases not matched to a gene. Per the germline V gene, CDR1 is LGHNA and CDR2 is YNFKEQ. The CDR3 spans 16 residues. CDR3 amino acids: CASSQDPSGIGNEQFF. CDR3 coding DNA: TGTGCCAGCAGCCAAGACCCTAGCGGAATCGGCAATGAGCAGTTCTTC.

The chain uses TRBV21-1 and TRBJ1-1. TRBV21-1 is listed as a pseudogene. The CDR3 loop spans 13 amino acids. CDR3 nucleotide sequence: TGTGCCAGCAGCAAAAGCGAGGAGATTGAAGCTTTCTTT. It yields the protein CASSKSEEIEAFF.